This TCR beta chain was identified during a study of blood T cell repertoires in COVID-19. Whole-study context: Specimens from acute and convalescent COVID-19 originated in the United States, Italy and Spain.

Germline values: CDR1 LGHDT, CDR2 YNNKEL (reference sequence). Trimming took 5 bases from V and 3 from J, leaving 15 bases between them. This CDR3 contains 15 residues. Assay used: immunoSEQ multiplex PCR; TCRdb lists only in-frame clones, some missing. This table holds about 270,000 clones, about 85% found once. This receptor was taken from a human donor in a cohort sampled during active COVID-19. The chain couples TRBV3-1 (or the pseudogene TRBV3-2) to TRBJ2-3; D might be TRBD2 (6 bases). Sequenced material: peripheral blood. CDR3 DNA: TGTGCCAGCAGCGCAATTGGAGGAGGGACAGATACGCAGTATTTT. It encodes CASSAIGGGTDTQYF.